This passage covers 26 T cell receptor beta chains from one sample sequenced in a study of cytomegalovirus exposure and HLA in healthy donors. PCR employed 60 Vbeta and 13 Jbeta primers. This table comes from immunoSEQ multiplex PCR, and its TCRdb copy is limited to in-frame clones, with some not included. The sample includes some 150,000 clones, around 90% of them seen just once. The specimen sequenced was PBMCs. These receptors were taken from a woman aged 30 to 39 in good health and CMV-seronegative.

V usage is TRBV7-2 and J usage is TRBJ1-2, with D possibly being TRBD1 (5 bases). Germline V CDR1 and CDR2: SGHTA, FQGNSA. The CDR3 has 11 amino acids. V was trimmed by 3 bases and J by 14 bases, leaving 13 bases between them. The CDR3 protein is CASSFGGATTF. In DNA form, the CDR3 reads TGTGCCAGCAGCTTCGGAGGGGCTACGACCTTC.

The gene calls are TRBV25-1 and TRBJ2-3, with TRBD2 matching over 13 bases. The CDR3 covers 14 residues. The germline CDR1 and CDR2 sequences are MGHDK and SYGVNS. With 8 bases clipped from V and 6 bases from J, the junction kept 5 bases outside the gene matches. The CDR3 is CASGLAGAPDTQYF. The DNA for the CDR3 is TGTGCCAGCGGACTAGCGGGGGCTCCTGATACGCAGTATTTT.

This chain connects TRBV30 to TRBJ2-7; 8 positions agree with TRBD1. V was clipped by 0 bases and J by 2 bases; unmatched bases: 3. Per the germline V gene, CDR1 is GTSNPN and CDR2 is SVGIG (reference sequence). CDR3 length: 14 residues. This chain's CDR3 is CAWSVPQGAYEQYF. CDR3 in DNA: TGTGCCTGGAGTGTACCACAGGGGGCCTACGAGCAGTACTTC.

The V and J genes are TRBV4-2 and TRBJ2-7; 9 bases map to TRBD2. The V and J ends lost 4 bases and 7 bases, in that order; junction bases with no gene match: 14. The CDR3 totals 16 residues. Germline V gene sequence: CDR1 LGHNA, CDR2 YNFKEQ. The CDR3, as DNA: TGTGCCAGCAGCCCCCAGGTTAGCGGGGGCTCGTGGGAGCAGTACTTC. It is translated as CASSPQVSGGSWEQYF.

The J gene is TRBJ2-3, the V gene TRBV5-6; no reliable D call. The V end lost 4 bases, the J end lost 1 base, and 13 bases lay between the germline ends. The CDR3 spans 15 residues. Per germline, CDR1 SGHDT and CDR2 YYEEEE. The CDR3 coding sequence is TGTGCCAGCAGCCTCATTTCTCGGGGCACAGATACGCAGTATTTT. Residues: CASSLISRGTDTQYF.

The genes are TRBV6-5 and TRBJ1-2; D uncertain. Germline lookup yields CDR1 MNHEY and CDR2 SVGAGI. This CDR3 spans 13 amino acids. V was shortened by 0 bases and J by 8 bases, with 10 bases between the two germline ends. This chain's CDR3 is CASSYSSGEGYTF. The CDR3 bases are TGTGCCAGCAGTTACTCGTCCGGGGAGGGCTACACCTTC.

V usage is TRBV6-5 and J usage is TRBJ2-7; 7 bases agree with TRBD1. V lost 6 bases, J lost 6 bases, and 5 bases stayed unmatched. The CDR3 has 12 amino acids. CDR1 is MNHEY, CDR2 SVGAGI, per germline. The CDR3 is CASRRTGSEQYF. In nucleotides, the CDR3 is TGTGCCAGCAGGAGGACAGGATCCGAGCAGTACTTC.

The chain carries TRBV7-8 and TRBJ2-2; 8 nucleotides agree with TRBD1. The CDR3 runs 15 residues. CDR1 and CDR2 (germline): SGHVS, FQNEAQ. With V trimmed by 5 bases and J by 6 bases, 8 bases remained unmatched. In nucleotides, the CDR3 is TGTGCCAGCAGCCCTCAGGCAGGGGGCCCCGGGGAGCTGTTTTTT. Its protein is CASSPQAGGPGELFF. Full variable domain (missing parts from reference TRBV7-8 and TRBJ2-2): GAGVSQSPRYKVAKRGQDVALRCDPISGHVSLFWYQQALGQGPEFLTYFQNEAQLDKSGLPSDRFFAERPEGSVSTLKIQRTQQEDSAVYLCASSPQAGGPGELFFGEGSRLTVL.

The genes are TRBV9 and TRBJ1-4; D unresolved. There are 15 residues in the CDR3. Germline V lookup: CDR1 SGDLS, CDR2 YYNGEE. Trimming took off 3 bases at V and 8 bases at J, with 17 bases between the two ends. The CDR3 protein is CASSARRGLDEKLFF. CDR3 coding DNA: TGTGCCAGCAGCGCGAGAAGAGGGTTAGACGAAAAACTGTTTTTT.

About this clone itself: This specimen includes other DNA sequences encoding the same CDR3. The chain joins TRBV27 to TRBJ1-1; 8 bases align to TRBD1. Germline CDR1 is MNHEY and CDR2 is SMNVEV (reference sequence). V lost 3 bases to trimming and J lost 2 bases; unmatched junction nucleotides: 5. This CDR3 is 15 amino acids long. The CDR3 DNA is TGTGCCAGCAGTTTGGGGACAGGTGGAAACACTGAAGCTTTCTTT. Protein product: CASSLGTGGNTEAFF.

This chain links TRBV5-4 with TRBJ2-5; D is unresolved. CDR1 and CDR2 (germline): SGHNT, YYREEE (reference sequence). The ends were cut back, 0 bases at V and 7 bases at J, with 7 bases in the middle. The CDR3 covers 12 residues. The CDR3 coding sequence is TGTGCCAGCAGCTTGGGCCCAGGGACCCAGTACTTC. It translates to CASSLGPGTQYF.

The chain uses TRBV7-2 and TRBJ1-5; 7 nucleotides align to TRBD1. V lost 2 bases and J lost 6; bases outside the gene matches: 4. Per the germline V gene, CDR1 is SGHTA and CDR2 is FQGNSA. The CDR3 sequence is 14 residues long. The CDR3 nucleotides read TGTGCCAGCAGCTTAATACGACAGGGTCAGCCCCAGCATTTT. Its protein product is CASSLIRQGQPQHF.

The chain links TRBV5-1 to TRBJ2-3; D gene unclear. Trimming pared 0 bases from V and 1 base from J, leaving 3 bases between. CDR3 length equals 13 residues. The germline gives CDR1 SGHRS, CDR2 YFSETQ. In nucleotides, the CDR3 is TGCGCCAGCAGCTTGGTCGGCACAGATACGCAGTATTTT. Translated: CASSLVGTDTQYF.

The V gene is TRBV7-6, the J gene TRBJ2-7, with D possibly being TRBD1 (6 bases). The germline gives CDR1 SGHVS, CDR2 FNYEAQ. V was pared by 6 bases and J by 2 bases, with 17 bases between. This CDR3 is built from 15 residues. The CDR3 reads CASSLGTTHAYEQYF. The DNA of the CDR3 is TGTGCCAGCAGTTTGGGGACAACCCATGCCTACGAGCAGTACTTC.

This rearrangement joins TRBV29-1 to TRBJ1-5; D not certain. This CDR3 has 13 residues. The V and J ends lost 4 bases and 0 bases respectively, with 7 bases between them. Germline values: CDR1 SQVTM, CDR2 ANQGSEA. This chain's CDR3 is CSVGGYSNQPQHF. DNA of the CDR3: TGCAGCGTTGGCGGCTATAGCAATCAGCCCCAGCATTTT.

The chain is built from TRBV6-5 and TRBJ1-5, with D uncertain. Germline-derived CDR1 and CDR2 are MNHEY and SVGAGI. Trimming took off 0 bases at V and 5 bases at J, with 5 bases between the two ends. The CDR3 is 13 residues long. CDR3 nucleotide sequence: TGTGCCAGCAGTTACTCTCGGGATCAGCCCCAGCATTTT. This encodes CASSYSRDQPQHF.

The rearrangement joins TRBV6-1 to TRBJ2-3; 8 bases map to TRBD2. Germline lookup yields CDR1 MNHNS and CDR2 SASEGT. V trimming: 4 bases; J trimming: 5 bases; junction bases outside the gene matches: 14. CDR3 length equals 17 residues. CDR3 protein: CASSAGAAGGAGDTQYF. The DNA of the CDR3 is TGTGCCAGCAGTGCAGGGGCTGCGGGGGGCGCGGGAGATACGCAGTATTTT.

The V and J genes are TRBV9 and TRBJ1-6; a weak D match, TRBD1 (5 bases). The CDR3 is 18 residues long. CDR1 is SGDLS and CDR2 is YYNGEE in the germline V gene. With 4 bases removed from V and 1 base from J, the gap between germline ends came to 18 bases. The CDR3, as DNA: TGTGCCAGCAGCACCGACTCGGGGGGGGAGTCCTATAATTCACCCCTCCACTTT. Amino acid sequence: CASSTDSGGESYNSPLHF.

V usage is TRBV5-4 and J usage is TRBJ2-7, with 8 bases that match TRBD1. V lost 0 bases and J lost 3; bases outside the gene matches: 5. The V gene's germline CDR1 is SGHNT and CDR2 YYREEE (reference sequence). The CDR3 spans 15 residues. CDR3 DNA sequence: TGTGCCAGCAGCTTGGCAGCAGGGGGCAGCTACGAGCAGTACTTC. Translating gives CASSLAAGGSYEQYF.

The chain is built from TRBV7-2 and TRBJ1-4; 8 bases fit TRBD1. V gave up 5 bases and J gave up 3 bases; unmatched junction bases: 5. Germline CDR1 reads SGHTA; CDR2 reads FQGNSA. The CDR3 length is 15 residues. CDR3 DNA sequence: TGTGCCAGCAGCCCAGGGGGCAAGGCTAATGAAAAACTGTTTTTT. Amino acid sequence: CASSPGGKANEKLFF. Based on the CDR3 plus reference TRBV7-2 and TRBJ1-4, the full variable domain is GAGVSQSPSNKVTEKGKDVELRCDPISGHTALYWYRQSLGQGLEFLIYFQGNSAPDKSGLPSDRFSAERTGGSVSTLTIQRTQQEDSAVYLCASSPGGKANEKLFFGSGTQLSVL.

The chain combines TRBV23-1 with TRBJ2-1; 14 nucleotides line up with TRBD2. TRBV23-1 counts as an open reading frame of uncertain function. The V segment lost 2 bases and the J segment 3 bases; nucleotides outside the gene matches: 9. The CDR3 sequence is 19 residues long. The CDR3 DNA follows: TGCGCCAGCAGTCAACACGCCGGGACTAGCGGGAGTCTCTACAATGAGCAGTTCTTC. Translated: CASSQHAGTSGSLYNEQFF.

The CDR3 bases are TGTGCCAGTAGCCAGTTCTTTAACTATGGCTACACCTTC. Translating it yields CASSQFFNYGYTF. V is TRBV19 and J is TRBJ1-2; no reliable D call. Germline CDR1 LNHDA, CDR2 SQIVND (reference sequence). The germline V and J ends were trimmed by 6 bases and 1 base, with 9 bases remaining between them. The CDR3 runs to 13 residues.

The chain employs TRBV29-1 and TRBJ2-5; possibly TRBD2 for D (6 bases). V was shortened by 5 bases and J by 4 bases, with 11 bases between the two germline ends. CDR3 length: 12 residues. The germline V gene has CDR1 SQVTM and CDR2 ANQGSEA. For the CDR3, the DNA is TGCAGCGTTAAGGAGGGGTTAGAGACCCAGTACTTC. Its protein product is CSVKEGLETQYF.

This clone turned up a few times. The chain has TRBV5-6 and TRBJ2-7, with D perhaps matching TRBD2 (5 bases). The CDR3 contains 12 residues. The V end lost 0 bases, the J end lost 11 bases, and 12 bases lay between the germline ends. Germline V lookup: CDR1 SGHDT, CDR2 YYEEEE. DNA of the CDR3: TGTGCCAGCAGCTTGGGGGCAGAGGGCGAGTACTTC. This sequence encodes CASSLGAEGEYF.

The chain recombines TRBV10-3 with TRBJ2-3, with D possibly TRBD2 on 7 matching bases. The CDR3 totals 14 residues. Germline V gene data show CDR1 as ENHRY and CDR2 as SYGVKD. Trimming pared 6 bases from V and 6 bases from J, leaving 16 bases between. In nucleotides, the CDR3 is TGTGCCATCAGCTTAGGGGGGGGCCTGGATACGCAGTATTTT. Translation gives CAISLGGGLDTQYF.

This clone was counted a single time. This chain connects TRBV19 to TRBJ2-3; 10 bases map to TRBD2. The germline V gene encodes CDR1 LNHDA and CDR2 SQIVND (reference sequence). The CDR3 spans 15 residues. The ends lost 5 bases at V and 2 bases at J; junction bases unmatched: 4. For the CDR3, the DNA is TGTGCCAGTAGTCTTAGCGGGGGGCACACAGATACGCAGTATTTT. The encoded protein is CASSLSGGHTDTQYF.